One sample yielded the 17 T cell receptor beta chains listed below, sequenced in a study of breast tumors, draining lymph nodes, adjacent tissues. TCRdb redid the calling of the multiplex PCR reads with MiXCR, one entry per CDR3 protein. The sample has 12,000 or so distinct CDR3 sequences, approximately 55% seen once; the top ten hold around 40%. Sequences were obtained from breast tumor tissue. The receptor source for this set is a female donor with breast cancer. Some clones in this sample may be carry-over from other donors' samples.

The genes are TRBV20-1 and TRBJ2-7; 11 nucleotides line up with TRBD1. Germline assignment: CDR1 DFQATT and CDR2 SNEGSKA (reference sequence). This CDR3 region has 15 residues. With V trimmed by 3 bases and J by 4 bases, 8 bases remained unmatched. The CDR3 DNA reads TGCAGTGCTAGGCCCGGGACAGGGGGTATTTACGAGCAGTACTTC. Its translation is CSARPGTGGIYEQYF.

To note about this clonotype: Given a much more abundant clone one base away, this may be a read error. The chain employs TRBV12-3 or TRBV12-4 and TRBJ1-2; D ambiguous. Trimming left V 1 base short and J 7 bases short, with 10 bases between. The CDR3 covers 13 residues. The CDR3 DNA follows: TGTGCCAGCAGTTTAGAGACGCACACTGGCTACACCTTC. Translating it yields CASSLETHTGYTF.

V gene TRBV20-1 combines with J gene TRBJ1-6, with D possibly TRBD1 on 5 matching bases. The germline CDR1 and CDR2 sequences are DFQATT and SNEGSKA (reference sequence). This CDR3 contains 12 residues. The ends were cut back, 5 bases at V and 6 bases at J, with 8 bases in the middle. In DNA, the CDR3 is TGCAGTGCTCAGCAGGGTAATTCACCCCTCCACTTT. This translates into CSAQQGNSPLHF.

The chain carries TRBV4-1 and TRBJ1-5; D ambiguous. Germline V gene data show CDR1 as MGHRA and CDR2 as YSYEKL. The CDR3 is 13 residues long. V lost 1 base to trimming and J lost 4 bases, with 5 bases between them. CDR3 bases: TGCGCCAGCAGCCAAGGACGGAATCAGCCCCAGCATTTT. Amino acids: CASSQGRNQPQHF.

This clonotype appeared a few times. The J gene is TRBJ2-7, the V gene TRBV2; 14 positions agree with TRBD2. Germline V gives CDR1 SNHLY, CDR2 FYNNEI. The CDR3 is made up of 13 amino acids. Trimming took 11 bases from V and 3 from J; bases not matched to a gene: 3. The CDR3 loop reads CAGTSGRDYEQYF. As DNA, the CDR3 is TGTGCCGGGACTAGCGGGAGAGACTACGAGCAGTACTTC.

Note on this clonotype: One junction end disagrees with the germline gene, perhaps due to a read error. The chain recombines TRBV12-3 or TRBV12-4 with TRBJ1-4; D unresolved. The CDR3 runs 14 residues. CDR3 in DNA: TGTGCCAGCAGGGTCCCTCTCCGCTCTGAAAAACTGATTTTT. Protein sequence: CASRVPLRSEKLIF.

The chain employs TRBV29-1 and TRBJ2-3, with 9 bases lining up with TRBD2. There are 14 residues in the CDR3. From germline, CDR1 is SQVTM and CDR2 ANQGSEA. Trimming took 7 bases from V and 4 from J; bases not matched to a gene: 9. CDR3 DNA: TGCAGCGGGTTTCTAGCGGGACAGTCAGATACGCAGTATTTT. It is translated as CSGFLAGQSDTQYF.

This clonotype was detected only once. The chain carries TRBV20-1 and TRBJ2-1; TRBD2 matches 15 bases. The CDR3 runs to 15 residues. Germline V gene sequence: CDR1 DFQATT, CDR2 SNEGSKA (reference sequence). Losses at the gene ends were 1 base for V and 5 bases for J; bases not matched to a gene: 0. The CDR3 sequence: CSARGTSGGDNEQFF. CDR3 bases: TGCAGTGCTAGAGGGACTAGCGGGGGGGACAATGAGCAGTTCTTC.

This clonotype was picked up many times. Just one base apart from a much larger clone, this may be a read error. The CDR3 DNA is TGTGCCAGCAGCTCATCCGGACCAGCGGGGTTTGTAACCTACGAGCAGTACTTC. Translation gives CASSSSGPAGFVTYEQYF. This chain joins TRBV5-5 and TRBJ2-7; 7 nucleotides match TRBD2. CDR1 is SGHKS, CDR2 YYEKEE, per germline (reference sequence). The CDR3 contains 18 residues. The trim removed 3 bases at V and 2 bases at J, leaving 17 bases unmatched.

The V and J genes are TRBV7-8 and TRBJ2-3; no clear D gene. With the DNA end fitting TRBJ1-5 better, the J assignment may be wrong. The CDR3 spans 15 residues. The germline V gene encodes CDR1 SGHVS and CDR2 FQNEAQ. The CDR3 DNA reads as TGTGCCAGCAGCTTAGTTAGCCGGTCCGCAGATACGCAGCATTTT. This translates into CASSLVSRSADTQHF.

The V and J genes are TRBV20-1 and TRBJ1-2; 9 bases are shared with TRBD1. V dropped 5 bases and J dropped 7; count of bases not matched to a gene: 8. The CDR3 consists of 13 residues. CDR1 is DFQATT, CDR2 SNEGSKA, per germline (reference sequence). The CDR3 spells CSARAGTGFGYTF. CDR3 DNA sequence: TGCAGTGCTCGAGCCGGGACAGGGTTTGGCTACACCTTC.

Sample share makes this clonotype medium-sized. The gene calls are TRBV20-1 and TRBJ1-6; a possible D gene is TRBD1 (6 bases). V was pared by 6 bases and J by 9 bases, with 9 bases between. This CDR3 spans 11 amino acids. Germline CDR1 and CDR2: DFQATT and SNEGSKA (reference sequence). CDR3 sequence: CSAAGVSPLHF. Written as DNA, the CDR3 is TGCAGTGCGGCAGGGGTTTCACCCCTCCACTTT.

The chain combines TRBV29-1 with TRBJ2-5, with D possibly called TRBD1 or TRBD2 (6 bases each). The V gene's germline CDR1 is SQVTM and CDR2 ANQGSEA. V was cut by 4 bases and J by 5 bases, with 17 bases left in between. This CDR3 spans 14 amino acids. CDR3 nucleotide sequence: TGCAGCGTTGTTTTGGGGGCTGCGGGGGAGACCCAGTACTTC. Protein: CSVVLGAAGETQYF.

The V and J genes are TRBV7-3 and TRBJ1-2; possibly TRBD1 for D (5 bases). This CDR3 region has 13 residues. Trimming removed 3 bases at V and 4 bases at J, with 9 bases between. Germline CDR1 reads SGHTA; CDR2 reads FQGTGA. Here the CDR3 reads CASSFGGSYGYTF. The CDR3 DNA sequence: TGTGCCAGCAGCTTTGGGGGTAGCTATGGCTACACCTTC.

This clonotype was seen at least ten times. The V call is TRBV9, the J call TRBJ2-7; D may match TRBD1 or TRBD2 (6 bases each). Trimming shortened V by 0 bases and J by 5 bases, and 15 bases separated the two germline ends. Germline loops: CDR1 SGDLS, CDR2 YYNGEE. The CDR3 has 15 amino acids. The CDR3 here is CASSVGGAALDEQYF. In DNA, the CDR3 is TGTGCCAGCAGCGTAGGGGGGGCGGCTCTTGACGAGCAGTACTTC.

This chain uses TRBV20-1 with TRBJ2-3, with 15 positions matching TRBD2. The CDR3 is made up of 19 amino acids. Germline values: CDR1 DFQATT, CDR2 SNEGSKA (reference sequence). The trim removed 5 bases at V and 2 bases at J, leaving 14 bases unmatched. The CDR3 here is CSARIGLAGGIRATDTQYF. The CDR3 coding sequence is TGCAGTGCTCGAATCGGACTAGCGGGAGGGATAAGGGCCACAGATACGCAGTATTTT.

The chain has TRBV2 and TRBJ2-7; 8 positions match TRBD1. Losses at the gene ends were 6 bases for V and 1 base for J; bases not matched to a gene: 5. This CDR3 spans 14 amino acids. Per the germline V gene, CDR1 is SNHLY and CDR2 is FYNNEI. Here the CDR3 reads CASRGGTGSYEQYF. The CDR3 DNA follows: TGTGCCAGCAGAGGGGGGACAGGTTCCTACGAGCAGTACTTC.